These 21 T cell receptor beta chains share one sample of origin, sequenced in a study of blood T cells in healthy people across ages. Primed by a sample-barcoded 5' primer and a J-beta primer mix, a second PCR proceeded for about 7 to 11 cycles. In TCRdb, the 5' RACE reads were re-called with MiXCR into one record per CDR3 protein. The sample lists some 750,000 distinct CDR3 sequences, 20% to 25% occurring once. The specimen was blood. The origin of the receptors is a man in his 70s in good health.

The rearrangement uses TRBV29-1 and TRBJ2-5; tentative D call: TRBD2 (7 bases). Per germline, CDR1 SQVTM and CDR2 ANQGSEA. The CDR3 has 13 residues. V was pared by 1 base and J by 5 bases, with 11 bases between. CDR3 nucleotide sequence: TGCAGCGTTGAAGGGGGGGGCCCGGAGACCCAGTACTTC. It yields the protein CSVEGGGPETQYF.

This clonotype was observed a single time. The CDR3 region is CASNHSGTREQETQYF. The CDR3 DNA reads TGTGCCAGCAACCATTCCGGGACAAGGGAGCAAGAGACCCAGTACTTC. V and J are TRBV7-9 and TRBJ2-5; perhaps TRBD1 as D (6 bases). The CDR3 loop spans 16 amino acids. Germline V lookup: CDR1 SEHNR, CDR2 FQNEAQ (reference sequence). Trimming took off 7 bases at V and 2 bases at J, with 20 bases between the two ends.

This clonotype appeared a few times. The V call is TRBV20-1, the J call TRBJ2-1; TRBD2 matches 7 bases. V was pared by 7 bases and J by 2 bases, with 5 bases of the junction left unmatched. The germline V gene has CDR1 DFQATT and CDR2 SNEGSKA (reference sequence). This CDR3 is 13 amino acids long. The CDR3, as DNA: TGCAGTGGACGCGGGAGTGCCTACAATGAGCAGTTCTTC. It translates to CSGRGSAYNEQFF.

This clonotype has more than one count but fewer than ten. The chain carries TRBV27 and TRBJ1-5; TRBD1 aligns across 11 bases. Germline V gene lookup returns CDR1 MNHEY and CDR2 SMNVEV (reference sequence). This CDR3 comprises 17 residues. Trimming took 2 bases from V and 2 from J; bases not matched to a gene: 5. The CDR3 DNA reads TGTGCCAGCAGTTTAGGACAGGGGGCATTTGGCAATCAGCCCCAGCATTTT. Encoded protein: CASSLGQGAFGNQPQHF.

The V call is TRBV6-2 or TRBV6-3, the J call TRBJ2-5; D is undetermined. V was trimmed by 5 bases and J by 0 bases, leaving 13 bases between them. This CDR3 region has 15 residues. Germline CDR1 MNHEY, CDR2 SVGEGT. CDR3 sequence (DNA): TGTGCCAGCAGTGGACCGACTGAAAACCAAGAGACCCAGTACTTC. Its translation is CASSGPTENQETQYF.

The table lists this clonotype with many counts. The CDR3 region is CASSPTGSPYNEQFF. As DNA, the CDR3 is TGCGCCAGCAGCCCAACAGGGTCCCCCTACAATGAGCAGTTCTTC. The chain carries TRBV5-1 and TRBJ2-1; tentatively, D is TRBD1 (6 bases). This CDR3 contains 15 residues. CDR1 SGHRS and CDR2 YFSETQ come from the germline V gene. V was shortened by 4 bases and J by 2 bases, with 13 bases between the two germline ends.

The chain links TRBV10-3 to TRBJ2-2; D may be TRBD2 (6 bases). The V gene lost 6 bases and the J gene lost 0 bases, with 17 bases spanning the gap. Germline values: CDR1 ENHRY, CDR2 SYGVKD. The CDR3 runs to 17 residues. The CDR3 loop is CAISPLSGGANTGELFF. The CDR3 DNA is TGTGCCATCAGCCCCCTCAGTGGCGGGGCGAACACCGGGGAGCTGTTTTTT.

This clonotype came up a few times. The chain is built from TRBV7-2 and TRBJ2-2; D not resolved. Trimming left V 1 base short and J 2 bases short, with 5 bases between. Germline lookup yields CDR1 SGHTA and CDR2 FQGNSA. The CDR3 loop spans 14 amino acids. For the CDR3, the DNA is TGTGCCAGCAGCTTAGTTCTAAACACCGGGGAGCTGTTTTTT. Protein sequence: CASSLVLNTGELFF.

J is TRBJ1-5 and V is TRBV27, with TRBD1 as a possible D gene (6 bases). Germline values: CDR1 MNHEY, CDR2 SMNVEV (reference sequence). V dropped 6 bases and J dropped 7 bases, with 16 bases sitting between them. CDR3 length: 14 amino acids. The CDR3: CASSPKQGGQPQHF. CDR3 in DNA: TGTGCCAGCAGCCCAAAACAGGGCGGACAGCCCCAGCATTTT.

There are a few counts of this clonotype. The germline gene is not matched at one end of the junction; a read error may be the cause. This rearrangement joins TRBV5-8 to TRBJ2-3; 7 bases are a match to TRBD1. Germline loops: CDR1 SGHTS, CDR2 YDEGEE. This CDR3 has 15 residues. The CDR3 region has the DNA TGTACCAGCAGCCCAGGACAGGCAAACACAGATACGCAGTATTTT. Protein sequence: CTSSPGQANTDTQYF.

CDR3 bases: TGTGCCACCAGCCCCTCCCGTCAGGGTGCCAGCAATCAGCCCCAGCATTTT. Translation gives CATSPSRQGASNQPQHF. V is TRBV24-1 and J is TRBJ1-5; perhaps TRBD1 as D (5 bases). CDR1 is KGHDR, CDR2 SFDVKD, per germline. This CDR3 is built from 17 residues. Trimming left V 7 bases short and J 1 base short, with 19 bases between.

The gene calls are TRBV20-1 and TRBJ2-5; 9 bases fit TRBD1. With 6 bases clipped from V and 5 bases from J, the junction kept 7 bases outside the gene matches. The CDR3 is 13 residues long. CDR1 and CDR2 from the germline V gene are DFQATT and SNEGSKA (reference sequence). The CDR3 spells CSATGTGWETQYF. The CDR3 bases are TGCAGTGCCACCGGGACAGGGTGGGAGACCCAGTACTTC.

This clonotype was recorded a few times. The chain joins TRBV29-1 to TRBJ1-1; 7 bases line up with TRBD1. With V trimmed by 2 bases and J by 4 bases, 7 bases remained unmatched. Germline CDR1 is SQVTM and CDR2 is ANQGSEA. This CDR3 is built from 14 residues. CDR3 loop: CSVEQAEGATEAFF. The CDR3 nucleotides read TGCAGCGTTGAACAAGCCGAGGGGGCCACTGAAGCTTTCTTT. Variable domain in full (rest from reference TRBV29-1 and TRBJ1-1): SAVISQKPSRDICQRGTSLTIQCQVDSQVTMMFWYRQQPGQSLTLIATANQGSEATYESGFVIDKFPISRPNLTFSTLTVSNMSPEDSSIYLCSVEQAEGATEAFFGQGTRLTVV.

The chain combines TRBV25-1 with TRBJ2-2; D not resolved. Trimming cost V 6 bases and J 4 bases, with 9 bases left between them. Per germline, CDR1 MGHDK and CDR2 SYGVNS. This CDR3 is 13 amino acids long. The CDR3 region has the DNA TGTGCCAGCAGCTTCAGGTCCACCGGGGAGCTGTTTTTT. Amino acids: CASSFRSTGELFF. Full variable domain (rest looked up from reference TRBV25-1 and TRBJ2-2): EADIYQTPRYLVIGTGKKITLECSQTMGHDKMYWYQQDPGMELHLIHYSYGVNSTEKGDLSSESTVSRIRTEHFPLTLESARPSHTSQYLCASSFRSTGELFFGEGSRLTVL.

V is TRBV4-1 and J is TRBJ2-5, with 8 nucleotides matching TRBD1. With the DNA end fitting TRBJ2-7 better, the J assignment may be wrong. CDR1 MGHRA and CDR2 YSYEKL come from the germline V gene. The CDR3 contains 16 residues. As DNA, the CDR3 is TGCGCCAGCAGCCAAGAAGGGTTCGGACAGGGCTCCGAGCAGTACTTC. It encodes CASSQEGFGQGSEQYF.

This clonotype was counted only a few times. In DNA, the CDR3 is TGTGCCAGCAGGGCTAGGGACTCCACCTACGAGCAGTACTTC. Residues: CASRARDSTYEQYF. The gene calls are TRBV7-2 and TRBJ2-7; TRBD2 is a possible D gene (6 bases). V was cut by 6 bases and J by 2 bases, with 14 bases left in between. Germline CDR1 SGHTA, CDR2 FQGNSA. This CDR3 has 14 residues.

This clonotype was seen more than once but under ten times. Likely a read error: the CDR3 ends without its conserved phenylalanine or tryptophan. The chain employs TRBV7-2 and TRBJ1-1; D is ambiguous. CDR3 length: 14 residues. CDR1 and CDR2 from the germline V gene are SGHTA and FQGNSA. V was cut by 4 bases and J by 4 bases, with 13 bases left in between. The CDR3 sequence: CASSSVGGPTEAFL. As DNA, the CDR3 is TGTGCCAGCAGCTCAGTGGGAGGGCCCACTGAAGCTTTCCTT.

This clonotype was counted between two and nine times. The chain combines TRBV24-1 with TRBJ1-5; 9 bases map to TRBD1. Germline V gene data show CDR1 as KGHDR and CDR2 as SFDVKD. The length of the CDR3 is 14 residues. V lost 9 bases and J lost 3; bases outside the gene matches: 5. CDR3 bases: TGTGCCACCGGGCGACAGGGGGTCAATCAGCCCCAGCATTTT. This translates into CATGRQGVNQPQHF.

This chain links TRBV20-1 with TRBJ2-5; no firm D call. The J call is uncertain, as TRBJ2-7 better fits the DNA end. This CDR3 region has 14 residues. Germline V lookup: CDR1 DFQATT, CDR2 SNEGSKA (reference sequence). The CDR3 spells CSARDPRISYEQYF. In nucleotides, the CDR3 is TGCAGTGCTAGAGATCCTAGGATTTCCTACGAGCAGTACTTC.

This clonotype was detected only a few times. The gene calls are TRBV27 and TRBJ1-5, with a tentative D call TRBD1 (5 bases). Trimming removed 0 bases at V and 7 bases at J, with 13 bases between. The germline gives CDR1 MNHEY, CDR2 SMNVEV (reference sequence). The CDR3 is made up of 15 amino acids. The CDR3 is CASSLSTGENQPQHF. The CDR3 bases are TGTGCCAGCAGTTTATCGACGGGGGAGAACCAGCCCCAGCATTTT.

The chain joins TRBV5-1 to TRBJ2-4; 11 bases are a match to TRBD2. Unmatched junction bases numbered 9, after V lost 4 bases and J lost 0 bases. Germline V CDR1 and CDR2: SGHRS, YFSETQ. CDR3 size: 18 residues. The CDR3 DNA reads TGCGCCAGCAGCCTAGGGACTAGCGGCATCCTAGCCAAAAACATTCAGTACTTC. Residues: CASSLGTSGILAKNIQYF.